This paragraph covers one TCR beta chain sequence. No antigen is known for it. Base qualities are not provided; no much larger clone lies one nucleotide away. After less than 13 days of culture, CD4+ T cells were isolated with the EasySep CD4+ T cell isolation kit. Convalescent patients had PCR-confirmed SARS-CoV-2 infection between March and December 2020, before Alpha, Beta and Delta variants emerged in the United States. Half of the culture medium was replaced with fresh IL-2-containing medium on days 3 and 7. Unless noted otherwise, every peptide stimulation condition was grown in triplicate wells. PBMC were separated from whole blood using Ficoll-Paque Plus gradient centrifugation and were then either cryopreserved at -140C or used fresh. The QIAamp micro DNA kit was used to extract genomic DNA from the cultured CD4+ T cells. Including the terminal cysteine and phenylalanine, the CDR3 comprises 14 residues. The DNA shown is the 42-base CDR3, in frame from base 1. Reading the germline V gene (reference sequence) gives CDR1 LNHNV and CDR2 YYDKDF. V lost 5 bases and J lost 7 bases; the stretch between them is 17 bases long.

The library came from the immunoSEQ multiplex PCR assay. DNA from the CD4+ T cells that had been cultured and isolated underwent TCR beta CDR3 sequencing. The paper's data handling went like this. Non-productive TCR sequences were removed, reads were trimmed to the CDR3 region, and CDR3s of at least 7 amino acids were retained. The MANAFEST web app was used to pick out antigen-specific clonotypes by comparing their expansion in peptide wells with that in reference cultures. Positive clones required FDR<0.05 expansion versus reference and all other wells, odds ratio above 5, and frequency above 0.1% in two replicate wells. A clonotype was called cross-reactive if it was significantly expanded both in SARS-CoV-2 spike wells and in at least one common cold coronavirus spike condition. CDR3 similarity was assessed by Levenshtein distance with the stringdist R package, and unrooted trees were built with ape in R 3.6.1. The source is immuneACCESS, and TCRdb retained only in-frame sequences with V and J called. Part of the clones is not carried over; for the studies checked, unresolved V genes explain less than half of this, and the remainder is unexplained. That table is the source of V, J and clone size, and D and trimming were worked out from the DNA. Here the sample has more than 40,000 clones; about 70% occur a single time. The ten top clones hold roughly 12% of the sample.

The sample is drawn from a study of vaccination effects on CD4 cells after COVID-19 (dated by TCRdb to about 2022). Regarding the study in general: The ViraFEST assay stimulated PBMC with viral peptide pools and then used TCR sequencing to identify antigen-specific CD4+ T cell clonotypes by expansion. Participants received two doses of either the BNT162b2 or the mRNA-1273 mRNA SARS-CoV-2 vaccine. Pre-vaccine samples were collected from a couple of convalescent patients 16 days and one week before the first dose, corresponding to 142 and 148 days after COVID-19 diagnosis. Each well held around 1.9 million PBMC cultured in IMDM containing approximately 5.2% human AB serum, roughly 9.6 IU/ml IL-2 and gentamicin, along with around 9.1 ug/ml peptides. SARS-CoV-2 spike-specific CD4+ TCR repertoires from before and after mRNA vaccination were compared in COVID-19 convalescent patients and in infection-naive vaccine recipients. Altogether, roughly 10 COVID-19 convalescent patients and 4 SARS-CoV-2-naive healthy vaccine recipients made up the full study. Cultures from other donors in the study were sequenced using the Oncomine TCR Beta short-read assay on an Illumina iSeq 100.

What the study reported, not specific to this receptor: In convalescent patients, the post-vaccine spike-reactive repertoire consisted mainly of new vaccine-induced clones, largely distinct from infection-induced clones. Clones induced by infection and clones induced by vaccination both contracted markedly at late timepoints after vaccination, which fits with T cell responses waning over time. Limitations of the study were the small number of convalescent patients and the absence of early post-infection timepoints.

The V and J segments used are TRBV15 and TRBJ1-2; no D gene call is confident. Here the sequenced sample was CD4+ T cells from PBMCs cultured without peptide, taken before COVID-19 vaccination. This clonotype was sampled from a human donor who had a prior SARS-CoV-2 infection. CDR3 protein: CATSPRKESSGYTF. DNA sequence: TGTGCCACCAGCCCCCGGAAGGAGAGCTCTGGCTACACCTTC. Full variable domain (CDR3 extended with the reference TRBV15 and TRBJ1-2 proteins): DAMVIQNPRYQVTQFGKPVTLSCSQTLNHNVMYWYQQKSSQAPKLLFHYYDKDFNNEADTPDNFQSRRPNTSFCFLDIRSPGLGDTAMYLCATSPRKESSGYTFGSGTRLTVV.